Listed here are 19 T cell receptor beta chains from one sample, sequenced in a study of response to subunit inactivated influenza vaccine. Each CDR3 protein gets one entry after TCRdb re-called the RT-PCR reads with MiXCR. Of under 850,000 distinct CDR3 sequences listed, approximately 17% are singletons. The starting material was PBMCs from blood, obtained 5 days after vaccination. These receptor sequences come from a man between 50 and 59 years old who received an inactivated influenza vaccine.

This clonotype has more than one count but fewer than ten. This chain connects TRBV7-9 to TRBJ1-2; 8 bases match TRBD1. Germline V lookup: CDR1 SEHNR, CDR2 FQNEAQ (reference sequence). The trim removed 1 base at V and 4 bases at J, leaving 8 bases unmatched. The CDR3 totals 16 residues. The CDR3 region has the DNA TGTGCCAGCAGCTTAGAACAGGGGGGTGGACCCTATGGCTACACCTTC. Its translation: CASSLEQGGGPYGYTF.

The rearrangement uses TRBV10-3 and TRBJ2-2; D unresolved. The CDR3 covers 10 residues. Trimming cost V 8 bases and J 8 bases, with 6 bases left between them. CDR1 and CDR2 from the germline V gene are ENHRY and SYGVKD. The DNA of the CDR3 is TGTGCCATCGGTCAAGGGGAGCTGTTTTTT. Amino acids: CAIGQGELFF.

This clonotype was seen more than once but under ten times. The V call is TRBV7-2, the J call TRBJ2-1, with D perhaps TRBD1 (5 bases). Per germline, CDR1 SGHTA and CDR2 FQGNSA. V shed 5 bases and J shed 10 bases, with 15 bases lying between them. The CDR3 is 13 amino acids. CDR3 in amino acids: CASSPDGPGEQFF. The CDR3 nucleotides are TGTGCCAGCAGCCCAGACGGGCCAGGGGAGCAGTTCTTC.

The rearrangement links TRBV20-1 to TRBJ2-1, with 12 positions matching TRBD2. Germline CDR1 DFQATT, CDR2 SNEGSKA (reference sequence). The CDR3 spans 18 residues. V shed 1 base, J shed 5 bases, and the junction held 12 bases outside the gene matches. The CDR3 sequence is CSARVLLLAGGPHNEQFF. The CDR3 DNA is TGCAGTGCTAGAGTTCTGCTGCTAGCGGGGGGGCCCCACAATGAGCAGTTCTTC.

In this sample, this clonotype turned up many times. The V call is TRBV12-3 or TRBV12-4, the J call TRBJ2-1, with TRBD2 matching over 10 bases. Trimming cost V 0 bases and J 9 bases; bases outside gene matches: 5. The CDR3 runs to 15 residues. The CDR3 DNA is TGTGCCAGCAGTTTAGCTAGCGGGGGGTTTCTTGAGCAGTTCTTC. Translated: CASSLASGGFLEQFF.

This clonotype was seen a handful of times. The genes are TRBV12-3 or TRBV12-4 and TRBJ2-1; 8 bases are shared with TRBD2. V lost 5 bases to trimming and J lost 5 bases; unmatched junction nucleotides: 11. This CDR3 is 16 amino acids long. The CDR3 protein is CASSTVWREVDNEQFF. DNA for the CDR3: TGTGCCAGCAGTACCGTCTGGCGGGAGGTTGACAATGAGCAGTTCTTC.

J is TRBJ1-5 and V is TRBV20-1, with a weak D call TRBD1 (5 bases). The CDR3 has 13 amino acids. V gave up 4 bases and J gave up 3 bases, with 10 bases separating them. Germline CDR1 and CDR2: DFQATT and SNEGSKA (reference sequence). The CDR3 loop is CSAIMGDNQPQHF. DNA for the CDR3: TGCAGTGCTATAATGGGGGACAATCAGCCCCAGCATTTT.

This clonotype was recorded a few times. The chain employs TRBV2 and TRBJ2-7; tentatively, D is TRBD1 (6 bases). V lost 6 bases and J lost 5, with 17 bases in between. The germline gives CDR1 SNHLY, CDR2 FYNNEI. This CDR3 comprises 14 residues. CDR3 sequence: CASRAGQLSHEQYF. In nucleotides, the CDR3 is TGTGCCAGCAGGGCAGGACAGTTGAGCCACGAGCAGTACTTC.

The rearrangement uses TRBV20-1 and TRBJ2-7, with D uncertain. Germline assignment: CDR1 DFQATT and CDR2 SNEGSKA (reference sequence). This CDR3 contains 14 residues. With 1 base removed from V and 2 bases from J, the gap between germline ends came to 12 bases. The DNA of the CDR3 is TGCAGTGCTAGAGGGAGCGAACTCCCCTACGAGCAGTACTTC. Protein sequence: CSARGSELPYEQYF.

This chain links TRBV20-1 with TRBJ2-7; possible D gene TRBD1, 6 bases. CDR3 size: 14 residues. Trimming removed 2 bases from V and 1 base from J, with 12 bases in between. CDR1 and CDR2 (germline): DFQATT, SNEGSKA (reference sequence). The chain's CDR3 is CSARNPQGSYEQYF. The CDR3 bases are TGCAGTGCTAGAAATCCCCAGGGGTCCTACGAGCAGTACTTC.

V usage is TRBV5-6 and J usage is TRBJ2-5, with D unclear. The V end lost 3 bases, the J end lost 9 bases, and 12 bases lay between the germline ends. Germline-derived CDR1 and CDR2 are SGHDT and YYEEEE. This CDR3 comprises 12 residues. CDR3 DNA sequence: TGTGCCAGCAGCTCGACCGGCTACGCCCAGTACTTC. Protein sequence: CASSSTGYAQYF.

This rearrangement joins TRBV7-2 to TRBJ2-4; D is unresolved. V was shortened by 5 bases and J by 8 bases, with 13 bases between the two germline ends. Germline-derived CDR1 and CDR2 are SGHTA and FQGNSA. The length of the CDR3 is 13 residues. The CDR3 spells CASSPDLRDIQYF. The CDR3 region has the DNA TGTGCCAGCAGCCCAGACCTCCGAGACATTCAGTACTTC. The variable domain in full, with the rest retrieved from reference TRBV7-2 and TRBJ2-4, is GAGVSQSPSNKVTEKGKDVELRCDPISGHTALYWYRQSLGQGLEFLIYFQGNSAPDKSGLPSDRFSAERTGGSVSTLTIQRTQQEDSAVYLCASSPDLRDIQYFGAGTRLSVL.

This clonotype was counted many times. This rearrangement joins TRBV6-2 or TRBV6-3 to TRBJ2-7; D perhaps matches TRBD1 (5 bases). The V end was cut by 6 bases, the J end by 4 bases, with 16 bases between. From germline, CDR1 is MNHEY and CDR2 SVGEGT. CDR3 length: 14 amino acids. Here the CDR3 DNA reads TGTGCCAGCAGCCGCCGCCAGGGTGGGTACGAGCAGTACTTC. Protein sequence: CASSRRQGGYEQYF.

This clonotype came up many times. J is TRBJ2-1 and V is TRBV12-3 or TRBV12-4; 7 nucleotides align to TRBD1. The V segment lost 6 bases and the J segment 3 bases; nucleotides outside the gene matches: 14. CDR3 length: 17 residues. Here the CDR3 DNA reads TGTGCCAGCAGAGGGGGCTGGGGGCCGCAGATCTACAATGAGCAGTTCTTC. It encodes CASRGGWGPQIYNEQFF.

This chain connects TRBV20-1 to TRBJ2-5; the D gene is possibly TRBD1 (7 bases). The CDR3 is 17 amino acids. CDR1 DFQATT and CDR2 SNEGSKA come from the germline V gene (reference sequence). V was cut by 3 bases and J by 5 bases, with 25 bases left in between. This CDR3 reads CSASGFGAGGSWETQYF. CDR3 sequence (DNA): TGCAGTGCTAGCGGGTTCGGGGCAGGGGGGTCCTGGGAGACCCAGTACTTC.

J is TRBJ2-7 and V is TRBV7-2; 9 bases are a match to TRBD2. Germline V lookup: CDR1 SGHTA, CDR2 FQGNSA. With V trimmed by 4 bases and J by 0 bases, 4 bases remained unmatched. This CDR3 has 15 amino acids. CDR3 sequence reads: CASSYVAGVSYEQYF. Here the CDR3 DNA reads TGTGCCAGCAGCTATGTAGCGGGGGTCTCCTACGAGCAGTACTTC. Full variable domain (remainder filled in from reference TRBV7-2 and TRBJ2-7): GAGVSQSPSNKVTEKGKDVELRCDPISGHTALYWYRQSLGQGLEFLIYFQGNSAPDKSGLPSDRFSAERTGGSVSTLTIQRTQQEDSAVYLCASSYVAGVSYEQYFGPGTRLTVT.

This clonotype came up a few times. The gene calls are TRBV7-8 and TRBJ1-2, with D unclear. The CDR3 loop spans 15 amino acids. Trimming pared 7 bases from V and 2 bases from J, leaving 17 bases between. Germline assignment: CDR1 SGHVS and CDR2 FQNEAQ. The CDR3 nucleotides read TGTGCCAGCACACCTCTCGAATCCGGGAACTATGGCTACACCTTC. This encodes CASTPLESGNYGYTF.

The chain is built from TRBV5-1 and TRBJ2-3; possible D gene TRBD2, 6 bases. CDR1 SGHRS and CDR2 YFSETQ come from the germline V gene. The ends were cut back, 5 bases at V and 6 bases at J, with 16 bases in the middle. The CDR3 has 14 amino acids. CDR3 region: CASSRAEAGDTQYF. CDR3 bases: TGCGCCAGCAGTCGAGCGGAGGCGGGGGATACGCAGTATTTT. Using reference TRBV5-1 and TRBJ2-3 for the parts outside the CDR3, the full variable domain is KAGVTQTPRYLIKTRGQQVTLSCSPISGHRSVSWYQQTPGQGLQFLFEYFSETQRNKGNFPGRFSGRQFSNSRSEMNVSTLELGDSALYLCASSRAEAGDTQYFGPGTRLTVL.

On this clonotype: One end of the junction is discordant with germline, which a read error may explain. The gene calls are TRBV7-2 and TRBJ2-3; 9 nucleotides line up with TRBD2. CDR1 and CDR2 (germline): SGHTA, FQGNSA. CDR3 length equals 15 residues. CDR3 bases: TGTGCCAGCAGTCTCAGCGGGACTAGCACAGATATGCAGTATTTT. This codes for CASSLSGTSTDMQYF.